The clone carrying this T cell receptor beta chain was seen many times. Its antigen is still unknown. Building the TCR beta libraries relied on iRepertoire HTBI primers, and CDR3 regions underwent Arm-PCR. TCRdb ran MiXCR on the multiplex PCR reads and lists one entry per CDR3 protein. This table holds around 470,000 distinct CDR3 sequences, 13% to 15% found once. The data were obtained in a study of regulatory T cells in long-lasting Graves disease. Noted time point: newly diagnosed GD, antithyroid drugs for less than 3 months. The TCR library was made from RNA that had been extracted from PBMCs in TRIzol. Trimming removed 2 bases at V and 1 base at J, with 8 bases between. CDR3 length: 14 amino acids. Study-wide findings and caveats: New patients shared over 800 public clonotypes, fewer than the roughly 2,600 shared by persistent patients.

These data were also reused for a study on T cells in Graves' hyperthyroidism and ophthalmopathy. From that second work: The TCR CDR3 was amplified in a first-round RT-PCR using the HTBI primer set.

The source was peripheral blood mononuclear cells (PBMCs), collected at new diagnosis, from a patient treated with antithyroid drugs. This rearrangement joins TRBV12-3 or TRBV12-4 to TRBJ2-5, with D possibly matching TRBD1 (5 bases). The receptor was derived from a woman between 45 and 65 years old with Graves disease. CDR3 DNA sequence: TGTGCCAGCAGTTTATCAGGGTTCCAAGAGACCCAGTACTTC. It specifies CASSLSGFQETQYF.